This TCR beta chain was profiled in a study of blood T cell repertoires in COVID-19. Trimming removed 1 base from V and 3 bases from J, with 9 bases in between. From germline, CDR1 is GTSNPN and CDR2 SVGIG (reference sequence). CDR3 length: 13 amino acids. As originally analysed: Using reference gene primer amplification, nucleated cell counts were estimated. Only in-frame clones appear in the TCRdb table, and some are missing; sequencing was by immunoSEQ multiplex PCR. Clone size and the V and J calls come from that table; the DNA yielded D and trimming. Of tens of thousands of clones listed, less than 85% were seen once; the top ten hold around 10%.

The TCR sequence derives from a human donor in a cohort sampled during active COVID-19. Source material: peripheral blood. The rearrangement links TRBV30 to TRBJ1-2; possible D gene TRBD1, 6 bases. CDR3 sequence reads: CAWSGGQHYGYTF. The CDR3 DNA reads as TGTGCCTGGAGTGGAGGACAGCACTATGGCTACACCTTC. The complete variable domain, with remaining parts taken from reference TRBV30 and TRBJ1-2, reads SQTIHQWPATLVQPVGSPLSLECTVEGTSNPNLYWYRQAAGRGLQLLFYSVGIGQISSEVPQNLSASRPQDRQFILSSKKLLLSDSGFYLCAWSGGQHYGYTFGSGTRLTVV.